A selection of T cell receptor beta chains follows, all from one sample in a study of shared clonotypes between healthy human individuals. The protocol was immunoSEQ multiplex PCR, while the TCRdb copy is restricted to in-frame clones and leaves out a portion. The data show around 1.5 million clones, around 98% seen once. The specimen was naive CD4+ T cells sorted from blood. All receptors derive from a man aged 30 to 39 in good health. CDR3s include the opening cysteine and the closing phenylalanine or tryptophan. The D gene is left open where the match is weak.

. | TRBJ1-2 | TRBV14 | CASSQDFNGNGGYTF | TGTGCCAGCAGCCAAGATTTTAATGGGAATGGAGGCTACACCTTC
TRBD1 | TRBJ1-2 | TRBV6-5 | CASSSGTDYGYTF | TGTGCCAGCAGTTCCGGGACAGACTATGGCTACACCTTC
. | TRBJ2-5 | TRBV19 | CASSIVSQETQYF | TGTGCCAGTAGTATCGTCAGCCAAGAGACCCAGTACTTC
. | TRBJ2-2 | TRBV5-4 | CASSLFGQNTGELFF | TGTGCCAGCAGCTTGTTTGGGCAGAACACCGGGGAGCTGTTTTTT
TRBD1 | TRBJ2-7 | TRBV2 | CASDGQGGTYEQYF | TGTGCCAGCGACGGACAGGGGGGGACCTACGAGCAGTACTTC
TRBD2 | TRBJ2-1 | TRBV9 | CASSDESRFRGGSYNEQFF | TGTGCCAGCAGCGACGAATCTCGTTTCCGGGGGGGCTCCTACAATGAGCAGTTCTTC
. | TRBJ2-7 | TRBV27 | CASSLLGTRYEQYF | TGTGCCAGCAGTTTATTGGGGACACGGTACGAGCAGTACTTC
TRBD1 | TRBJ2-1 | TRBV9 | CASSPGGRGLGNEQFF | TGTGCCAGCAGCCCAGGGGGCAGGGGGCTAGGTAATGAGCAGTTCTTC
. | TRBJ1-1 | TRBV5-1 | CASSFPGTEAFF | TGCGCCAGCAGCTTTCCGGGCACTGAAGCTTTCTTT
TRBD1 | TRBJ1-2 | TRBV5-1 | CASSLWAGGDYGYTF | TGCGCCAGCAGCTTGTGGGCAGGGGGCGACTATGGCTACACCTTC
. | TRBJ2-1 | TRBV7-9 | CASSLGKKSAEQFF | TGTGCCAGCAGCTTAGGAAAAAAAAGCGCCGAGCAGTTCTTC
TRBD2 | TRBJ2-3 | TRBV7-3 | CASSDLAGGPDTQYF | TGTGCCAGCAGCGACTTAGCGGGAGGGCCAGATACGCAGTATTTT
TRBD1 | TRBJ1-5 | TRBV11-2 | CASSSGTGEQPQHF | TGTGCCAGCAGCTCTGGGACAGGGGAACAGCCCCAGCATTTT
TRBD2 | TRBJ2-3 | TRBV2 | CASSLRLAGGTDTQYF | TGTGCCAGCAGTCTCAGACTAGCGGGAGGAACAGATACGCAGTATTTT
. | TRBJ2-6 | TRBV19 | CASSFSGTVAPGANVLTF | TGTGCCAGTAGTTTCTCCGGGACGGTGGCCCCCGGGGCCAACGTCCTGACTTTC
. | TRBJ2-7 | TRBV7-2 | CASSLVLQKEQYF | TGTGCCAGCAGCTTAGTCCTTCAAAAAGAGCAGTACTTC